Listed below are T cell receptor beta chains from one sample, sequenced in a study of T-cell memory formation after mild COVID-19. TCRdb redid the calling of the 5' RACE reads with MiXCR, one entry per CDR3 protein. The sample contains roughly 610,000 distinct CDR3 sequences, 17% of which appear only once. Sequenced sample: PBMCs or a T cell subset sorted from them (not recorded which). The receptor source for this set is an adult woman who had mild COVID-19 (a few samples of this study predate the infection). Cell type and time point are not known. Both conserved end residues are part of each CDR3. A D gene is named only where the DNA matches it firmly. Not all rows give a size; the values are once, few, many and, for expanded clones, a class.

CDR3nt: TGTGCCAGCAGTTTAGGAGGGGTATCGAACACCGGGGAGCTGTTTTTT; CDR3aa: CASSLGGVSNTGELFF; j_gene: TRBJ2-2; d_gene: -; abundance: -; v_gene: TRBV12-3/TRBV12-4
CDR3nt: TGTGCCAGCAGCCAAGCTGGGAGACAGCCCCAGCATTTT; CDR3aa: CASSQAGRQPQHF; j_gene: TRBJ1-5; d_gene: -; abundance: -; v_gene: TRBV3-1
CDR3nt: TGTGCCAGCAGCTTTATCCGGGCCGGTGAGCAGTTCTTC; CDR3aa: CASSFIRAGEQFF; j_gene: TRBJ2-1; d_gene: -; abundance: -; v_gene: TRBV13
CDR3nt: TGTGCCAGCAGCTTGAATAGAGTGAGCGACCAGTACTTC; CDR3aa: CASSLNRVSDQYF; j_gene: TRBJ2-7; d_gene: -; abundance: -; v_gene: TRBV5-6
CDR3nt: TGTGCCAGCAGGGGGCTTAGCGGGGATTACAATGAGCAGTTCTTC; CDR3aa: CASRGLSGDYNEQFF; j_gene: TRBJ2-1; d_gene: TRBD2; abundance: -; v_gene: TRBV12-3/TRBV12-4
CDR3nt: TGTGCCAGCTCACCAAAGACGGACATCGGGGGGAGCGGCTACACCTTC; CDR3aa: CASSPKTDIGGSGYTF; j_gene: TRBJ1-2; d_gene: -; abundance: few; v_gene: TRBV18
CDR3nt: TGTGCCAGTAGTGGGACCGGGAGTCACACAGATACGCAGTATTTT; CDR3aa: CASSGTGSHTDTQYF; j_gene: TRBJ2-3; d_gene: -; abundance: -; v_gene: TRBV19
CDR3nt: TGTGCCAGCAGCCCGCCGGGACTAGCGGGAGACGAGCAGTACTTC; CDR3aa: CASSPPGLAGDEQYF; j_gene: TRBJ2-7; d_gene: TRBD2; abundance: few; v_gene: TRBV7-8
CDR3nt: TGTGCCAGCAGCTTAGCGGCAGGCAGTTATGGCTACACCTTC; CDR3aa: CASSLAAGSYGYTF; j_gene: TRBJ1-2; d_gene: -; abundance: -; v_gene: TRBV7-8
CDR3nt: TGCGCCAGCAGCTCCACCCCGGGACAGAGAAACACTGAAGCTTTCTTT; CDR3aa: CASSSTPGQRNTEAFF; j_gene: TRBJ1-1; d_gene: TRBD1; abundance: few; v_gene: TRBV5-1
CDR3nt: TGTGCCAGCAGCCGTAGAGCGGGGGGAGGGACAGATACGCAGTATTTT; CDR3aa: CASSRRAGGGTDTQYF; j_gene: TRBJ2-3; d_gene: TRBD2; abundance: -; v_gene: TRBV7-3
CDR3nt: TGTGCCAGCAGCCCCCGTTTTAGCTCGCGGGGCAAATCATCCTACGAGCTGTACTTC; CDR3aa: CASSPRFSSRGKSSYELYF; j_gene: TRBJ2-7; d_gene: -; abundance: -; v_gene: TRBV3-1
CDR3nt: TGTGCCAGCGCAGGGCCCGGTGAACACGAGCAGTACTTC; CDR3aa: CASAGPGEHEQYF; j_gene: TRBJ2-7; d_gene: -; abundance: -; v_gene: TRBV7-9
CDR3nt: TGTGCCAGCAGTTTAGCGGGGGCCCGGGGGGCAGATACGCAGTATTTT; CDR3aa: CASSLAGARGADTQYF; j_gene: TRBJ2-3; d_gene: -; abundance: -; v_gene: TRBV12-3/TRBV12-4